One sample yielded the 3 T cell receptor beta chains listed below, sequenced in a study of OX40 agonist ivuxolimab in advanced cancers. Libraries were constructed by the immunoSEQ multiplex PCR assay. TCRdb mirrors the immuneACCESS table, restricted to in-frame sequences. Some clones are absent from its copies; in checked studies, under half trace to an unresolved V gene, and the reason for the others is unknown. Within this sample are 90,000 to 100,000 clones, with about nine tenths of them counted one time only. Of the sample, more than 0.8% falls within the top ten clones. The specimen comprised CD4+ or CD8+ T cells sorted from blood, sampled in a trial of the OX40 agonist ivuxolimab. Receptors were obtained from an adult with an advanced solid tumor such as melanoma, head and neck, liver or kidney cancer.

The chain combines TRBV28 with TRBJ1-2; 8 nucleotides line up with TRBD1. This CDR3 region has 13 residues. The germline V gene has CDR1 MDHEN and CDR2 SYDVKM. The ends lost 6 bases at V and 8 bases at J; junction bases unmatched: 8. CDR3 DNA sequence: TGTGCCAGCAGATTGGACAGGGCCGGAGGCTACACCTTC. It encodes CASRLDRAGGYTF.

The chain employs TRBV5-1 and TRBJ2-5, with 11 bases that match TRBD2. CDR3 size: 15 residues. J lost 5 bases, V lost 7 bases, and 10 bases had no gene match. The germline V gene encodes CDR1 SGHRS and CDR2 YFSETQ. The CDR3, as DNA: TGCGCCAGCTCCCTTACTAGCGGGAGTGGTGAGACCCAGTACTTC. It encodes CASSLTSGSGETQYF.

This chain links TRBV7-2 with TRBJ1-1, with 11 bases that match TRBD1. J gave up 4 bases and V 5 bases, and 9 bases lay outside the gene matches. This CDR3 contains 16 residues. Germline CDR1 is SGHTA and CDR2 is FQGNSA. The CDR3 reads CASSRNGQGAGTEAFF. The DNA for the CDR3 is TGTGCCAGCAGCCGAAACGGACAGGGGGCTGGCACTGAAGCTTTCTTT. Full variable domain (outside the CDR3, taken from reference TRBV7-2 and TRBJ1-1): GAGVSQSPSNKVTEKGKDVELRCDPISGHTALYWYRQSLGQGLEFLIYFQGNSAPDKSGLPSDRFSAERTGGSVSTLTIQRTQQEDSAVYLCASSRNGQGAGTEAFFGQGTRLTVV.